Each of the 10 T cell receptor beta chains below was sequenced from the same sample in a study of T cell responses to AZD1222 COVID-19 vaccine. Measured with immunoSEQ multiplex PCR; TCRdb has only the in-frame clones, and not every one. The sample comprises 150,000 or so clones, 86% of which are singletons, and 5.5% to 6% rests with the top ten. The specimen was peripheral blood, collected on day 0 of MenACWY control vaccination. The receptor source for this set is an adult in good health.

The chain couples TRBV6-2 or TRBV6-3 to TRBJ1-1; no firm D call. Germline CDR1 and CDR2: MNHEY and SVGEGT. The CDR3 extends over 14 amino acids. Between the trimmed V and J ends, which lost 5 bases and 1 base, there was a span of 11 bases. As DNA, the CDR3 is TGTGCCAGCAGTACCCCGCTCCCGAACACTGAAGCTTTCTTT. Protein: CASSTPLPNTEAFF.

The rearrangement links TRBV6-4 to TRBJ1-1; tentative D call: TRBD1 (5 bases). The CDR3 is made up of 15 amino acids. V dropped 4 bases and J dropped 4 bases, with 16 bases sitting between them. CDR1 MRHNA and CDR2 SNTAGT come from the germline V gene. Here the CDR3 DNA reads TGTGCCAGCAGTGTAATCCTCGGGCAGGGCACTGAAGCTTTCTTT. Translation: CASSVILGQGTEAFF.

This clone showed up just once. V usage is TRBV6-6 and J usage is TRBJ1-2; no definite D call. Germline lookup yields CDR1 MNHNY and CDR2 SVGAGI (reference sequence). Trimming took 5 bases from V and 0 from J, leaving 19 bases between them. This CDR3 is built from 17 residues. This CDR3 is CASSPLSVGPPNYGYTF. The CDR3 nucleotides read TGTGCCAGCAGTCCGTTGTCAGTAGGACCTCCTAACTATGGCTACACCTTC.

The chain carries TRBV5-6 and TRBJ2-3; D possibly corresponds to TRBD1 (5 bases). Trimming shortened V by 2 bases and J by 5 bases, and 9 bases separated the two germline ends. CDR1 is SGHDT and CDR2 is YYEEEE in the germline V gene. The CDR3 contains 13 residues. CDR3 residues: CASSFRQGDTQYF. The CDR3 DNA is TGTGCCAGCAGCTTCCGTCAGGGAGATACGCAGTATTTT.

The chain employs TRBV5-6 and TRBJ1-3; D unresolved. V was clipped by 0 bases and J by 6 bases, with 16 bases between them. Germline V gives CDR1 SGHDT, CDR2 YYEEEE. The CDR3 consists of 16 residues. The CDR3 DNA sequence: TGTGCCAGCAGCTTGGTTGGTCAAATGTATGAAAACACCATATATTTT. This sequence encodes CASSLVGQMYENTIYF.

As DNA, the CDR3 is TGTGCCAGCAGCTTAGATCGGACAACGGGTTCACCCCTCCACTTT. Protein sequence: CASSLDRTTGSPLHF. The genes are TRBV11-2 and TRBJ1-6, with a weak D call TRBD1 (5 bases). Trimming removed 0 bases from V and 9 bases from J, with 12 bases in between. CDR3 length: 15 residues. Germline-derived CDR1 and CDR2 are SGHAT and FQNNGV.

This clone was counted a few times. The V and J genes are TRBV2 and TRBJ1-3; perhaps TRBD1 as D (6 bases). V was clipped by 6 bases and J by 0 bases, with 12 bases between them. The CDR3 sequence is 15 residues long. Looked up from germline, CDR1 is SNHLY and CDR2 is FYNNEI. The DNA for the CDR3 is TGTGCCAGCAGGTCAGGGGTATTCTCTGGAAACACCATATATTTT. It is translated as CASRSGVFSGNTIYF.

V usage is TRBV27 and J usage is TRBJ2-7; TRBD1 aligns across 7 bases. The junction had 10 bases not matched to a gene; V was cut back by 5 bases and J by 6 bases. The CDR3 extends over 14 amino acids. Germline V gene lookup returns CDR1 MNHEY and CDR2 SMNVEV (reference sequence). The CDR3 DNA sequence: TGTGCCAGCAGTGACAGGGAAGTCTCGTTCGAGCAGTACTTC. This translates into CASSDREVSFEQYF.

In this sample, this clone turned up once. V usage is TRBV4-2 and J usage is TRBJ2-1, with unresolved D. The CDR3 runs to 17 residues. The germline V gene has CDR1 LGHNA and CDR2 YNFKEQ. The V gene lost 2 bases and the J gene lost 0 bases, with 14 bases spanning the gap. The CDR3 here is CASSQLTSVDSYNEQFF. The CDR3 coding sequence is TGTGCCAGCAGCCAATTGACGAGCGTCGACTCCTACAATGAGCAGTTCTTC.

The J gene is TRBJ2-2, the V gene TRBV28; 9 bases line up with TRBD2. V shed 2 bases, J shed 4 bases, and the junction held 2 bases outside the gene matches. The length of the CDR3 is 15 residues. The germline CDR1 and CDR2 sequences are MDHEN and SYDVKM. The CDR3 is CASSLAGGPTGELFF. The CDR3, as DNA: TGTGCCAGCAGTTTAGCGGGGGGGCCCACCGGGGAGCTGTTTTTT.